This T cell receptor beta chain was observed in a study of PD-L1 blockade in urothelial cancer. Turning to the study itself: T cell content in blood samples showed a median of about 140,000.

Profiled with immunoSEQ multiplex PCR; TCRdb holds only in-frame clones, not every one. The repertoire has about 43,000 clones, approximately 80% of them found once; the top ten carry 15% to 20%. Indicated time point: pretreatment peripheral blood. The germline gives CDR1 MNHEY, CDR2 SMNVEV (reference sequence). The CDR3 contains 14 residues. Trimming took 2 bases from V and 4 from J, leaving 11 bases between them. Sequencing was performed on PBMCs, taken around atezolizumab (anti-PD-L1) treatment. The receptor's source is a man between 60 and 75 years old with urothelial cancer. V is TRBV27 and J is TRBJ1-2, with unresolved D. This CDR3 reads CASSLARGGYGYTF. The CDR3 nucleotides are TGTGCCAGCAGTTTAGCGCGGGGAGGCTATGGCTACACCTTC.